These 26 T cell receptor beta chains came from one sample sequenced in a study of PD-1 blockade in classical Hodgkin lymphoma. Produced via immunoSEQ multiplex PCR; TCRdb's table is partial and in-frame only. The data contain more than 25,000 clones, 70% of them singletons. The patients all showed relapse after autologous stem cell transplantation, while their brentuximab vedotin exposure varied. This sample comprised peripheral blood mononuclear cells (PBMCs), obtained before the second cycle of nivolumab. These receptors originate from a human donor with classical Hodgkin lymphoma.

The gene calls are TRBV5-6 and TRBJ1-1; TRBD1 matches 11 bases. Per the germline V gene, CDR1 is SGHDT and CDR2 is YYEEEE. With V trimmed by 5 bases and J by 6 bases, 6 bases remained unmatched. This CDR3 has 14 amino acids. The CDR3 is CASRADRGLSEAFF. The CDR3 nucleotides are TGTGCCAGCAGAGCGGACAGGGGGCTATCTGAAGCTTTCTTT.

The V and J genes are TRBV9 and TRBJ1-6; a weak D match, TRBD1 (5 bases). Germline loops: CDR1 SGDLS, CDR2 YYNGEE. The CDR3 loop spans 15 amino acids. Trimming took off 4 bases at V and 10 bases at J, with 18 bases between the two ends. The CDR3 spells CASSPVLGGASPLHF. The CDR3 nucleotides are TGTGCCAGCAGCCCAGTTCTGGGTGGGGCCTCACCCCTCCACTTT.

This clone is judged medium-sized. Other DNA variants within this sample encode the same CDR3. The CDR3 DNA follows: TGTGCCAGCAGCTCGGGAAGTCAGCCCCAGCATTTT. Protein: CASSSGSQPQHF. The chain links TRBV7-9 to TRBJ1-5; D is unclear. V gave up 4 bases and J gave up 6 bases, with 7 bases separating them. Germline loops: CDR1 SEHNR, CDR2 FQNEAQ (reference sequence). The CDR3 length is 12 residues.

The chain recombines TRBV27 with TRBJ1-4, with 7 positions matching TRBD1. The CDR3 extends over 14 amino acids. Trimming took 3 bases from V and 9 from J; bases not matched to a gene: 7. Germline V CDR1 and CDR2: MNHEY, SMNVEV (reference sequence). The CDR3 nucleotides are TGTGCCAGCAGTTTTACAGGGGCGTTTAAAAAACTGTTTTTT. Its protein is CASSFTGAFKKLFF.

The rearrangement uses TRBV5-1 and TRBJ2-7; TRBD2 matches 12 bases. There are 16 residues in the CDR3. Trimming took 4 bases from V and 3 from J; bases not matched to a gene: 8. Looked up from germline, CDR1 is SGHRS and CDR2 is YFSETQ. In nucleotides, the CDR3 is TGCGCCAGCAGCCCTGGACTAGCGGGATCAATCTACGAGCAGTACTTC. As protein: CASSPGLAGSIYEQYF. Supplemented by reference TRBV5-1 and TRBJ2-7, the full variable domain reads KAGVTQTPRYLIKTRGQQVTLSCSPISGHRSVSWYQQTPGQGLQFLFEYFSETQRNKGNFPGRFSGRQFSNSRSEMNVSTLELGDSALYLCASSPGLAGSIYEQYFGPGTRLTVT.

V and J are TRBV5-4 and TRBJ2-5; D is unresolved. From germline, CDR1 is SGHNT and CDR2 YYREEE (reference sequence). Trimming removed 0 bases from V and 4 bases from J, with 13 bases in between. This CDR3 is built from 15 residues. This CDR3 reads CASSLAPGILETQYF. The CDR3, as DNA: TGTGCCAGCAGCTTGGCCCCGGGTATATTAGAGACCCAGTACTTC.

The CDR3 DNA sequence: TGTGCCATCAGTCGCGGGACTAGCGGGCTCTACGAGCAGTACTTC. Protein: CAISRGTSGLYEQYF. The rearrangement joins TRBV10-3 to TRBJ2-7, with TRBD2 matching 12 bases. Germline V gives CDR1 ENHRY, CDR2 SYGVKD. V trimming: 5 bases; J trimming: 3 bases; junction bases outside the gene matches: 5. There are 15 residues in the CDR3.

Only a few counts were recorded for this clone. The J gene is TRBJ2-5, the V gene TRBV23-1; 10 nucleotides align to TRBD2. TRBV23-1 is an open reading frame, and its role is uncertain. Germline trimming cut 8 bases from V and 2 bases from J; bases unmatched to any gene: 17. This CDR3 spans 18 amino acids. The CDR3 DNA follows: TGCGCCAGCTTTTTCTTGATAGCGGGGGGCATTGGACAAGAGACCCAGTACTTC. Residues: CASFFLIAGGIGQETQYF.

The chain recombines TRBV4-2 with TRBJ2-5; a possible D gene is TRBD1 (5 bases). From germline, CDR1 is LGHNA and CDR2 YNFKEQ. The CDR3 extends over 17 amino acids. V lost 0 bases to trimming and J lost 1 base, with 15 bases between them. CDR3 DNA: TGTGCCAGCAGCCAAGAGATTTGGGGCACGAGCCAAGAGACCCAGTACTTC. It is translated as CASSQEIWGTSQETQYF.

The chain joins TRBV7-2 to TRBJ1-1; D is possibly TRBD1 (5 bases). The CDR3 spans 14 residues. V lost 2 bases and J lost 1, with 8 bases in between. Germline-derived CDR1 and CDR2 are SGHTA and FQGNSA. In DNA, the CDR3 is TGTGCCAGCAGCTTAAGGGGTCAGAACACTGAAGCTTTCTTT. It yields the protein CASSLRGQNTEAFF.

This rearrangement joins TRBV15 to TRBJ2-7; 9 nucleotides align to TRBD1. This CDR3 has 16 amino acids. The V and J ends lost 1 base and 3 bases, in that order; junction bases with no gene match: 7. Germline CDR1 LNHNV, CDR2 YYDKDF (reference sequence). The CDR3 sequence is CATSRGPDRGLYEQYF. For the CDR3, the DNA is TGTGCCACCAGCAGAGGGCCGGACAGGGGACTCTACGAGCAGTACTTC.

V usage is TRBV27 and J usage is TRBJ1-2; 7 bases are a match to TRBD1. The CDR3 covers 13 residues. CDR1 is MNHEY, CDR2 SMNVEV, per germline (reference sequence). V trimming: 6 bases; J trimming: 6 bases; junction bases outside the gene matches: 7. CDR3 nucleotides: TGTGCCAGCAGGGCGACAGGGAGGAATGGCTACACCTTC. This gives the protein CASRATGRNGYTF.

J is TRBJ2-2 and V is TRBV28; no definite D call. The V and J ends lost 5 bases and 7 bases respectively, with 11 bases between them. The CDR3 extends over 13 amino acids. The germline V gene has CDR1 MDHEN and CDR2 SYDVKM. The CDR3 loop reads CASSGRLVGELFF. Here the CDR3 DNA reads TGTGCCAGCAGTGGCAGATTAGTCGGGGAGCTGTTTTTT.

Details on this clone: The identical CDR3 is also encoded by other nucleotide sequences in the sample. The J gene is TRBJ1-5, the V gene TRBV28, with D unresolved. Germline-derived CDR1 and CDR2 are MDHEN and SYDVKM. This CDR3 spans 11 amino acids. Trimming removed 7 bases at V and 2 bases at J, with 3 bases between. The CDR3 region is CASNGNQPQHF. In nucleotides, the CDR3 is TGTGCCAGCAATGGCAATCAGCCCCAGCATTTT.

The chain employs TRBV5-6 and TRBJ1-5; 9 bases align to TRBD1. Trimming cost V 0 bases and J 1 base; bases outside gene matches: 8. The CDR3 sequence is 18 residues long. The germline gives CDR1 SGHDT, CDR2 YYEEEE. The CDR3 DNA follows: TGTGCCAGCAGCTTGGGGGGAACCGGGACAGGGAGCAATCAGCCCCAGCATTTT. Amino acids: CASSLGGTGTGSNQPQHF. The full variable domain, in which reference TRBV5-6 and TRBJ1-5 provide the parts outside the CDR3, is DAGVTQSPTHLIKTRGQQVTLRCSPKSGHDTVSWYQQALGQGPQFIFQYYEEEERQRGNFPDRFSGHQFPNYSSELNVNALLLGDSALYLCASSLGGTGTGSNQPQHFGDGTRLSIL.

CDR3 protein: CASRPLDSEKLFF. The CDR3 nucleotides are TGTGCCAGCAGGCCTTTAGACAGCGAAAAACTGTTTTTT. The chain uses TRBV6-5 and TRBJ1-4, with a tentative D call TRBD1 (5 bases). The CDR3 has 13 amino acids. Germline V gene sequence: CDR1 MNHEY, CDR2 SVGAGI. The ends were cut back, 6 bases at V and 8 bases at J, with 13 bases in the middle.

For this clone: The CDR3 does not close with the conserved phenylalanine or tryptophan, likely indicating a read error. The limits of the CDR3 on the DNA are not certain, so only TCRdb's listed CDR3 is given. V is TRBV7-2 and J is TRBJ2-7; the table's D call TRBD2 went unverified against the DNA. Counting both end residues, the CDR3 totals 13 amino acids. Germline CDR1 reads SGHTA; CDR2 reads FQGNSA. CDR3 sequence reads: CASSLGSSGRAIL.

The chain joins TRBV7-8 to TRBJ1-3; D ambiguous. This CDR3 has 14 amino acids. Germline lookup yields CDR1 SGHVS and CDR2 FQNEAQ. V was cut by 2 bases and J by 2 bases, with 7 bases left in between. CDR3 coding DNA: TGTGCCAGCAGCTTAACCGGGGCTGGAAACACCATATATTTT. Translated: CASSLTGAGNTIYF.

The chain carries TRBV7-9 and TRBJ1-4; no reliable D call. Germline CDR1 SEHNR, CDR2 FQNEAQ (reference sequence). Trimming removed 5 bases from V and 4 bases from J, with 11 bases in between. The CDR3 sequence is 14 residues long. The CDR3 region is CASSQPTINEKLFF. The CDR3, as DNA: TGTGCCAGCAGCCAACCTACGATTAATGAAAAACTGTTTTTT.

This clone showed up just a few times. The rearrangement uses TRBV27 and TRBJ1-1; perhaps TRBD1 as D (5 bases). The CDR3 sequence is 16 residues long. CDR1 is MNHEY and CDR2 is SMNVEV in the germline V gene (reference sequence). Trimming removed 2 bases at V and 0 bases at J, with 13 bases between. DNA of the CDR3: TGTGCCAGCAGTTTAGGACGGGGGGGAATGAACACTGAAGCTTTCTTT. Its protein product is CASSLGRGGMNTEAFF.

The chain couples TRBV2 to TRBJ1-4; the D gene is possibly TRBD1 (6 bases). Germline-derived CDR1 and CDR2 are SNHLY and FYNNEI. There are 15 residues in the CDR3. The V gene lost 1 base and the J gene lost 5 bases, with 11 bases spanning the gap. Written as DNA, the CDR3 is TGTGCCAGCAGTGAAGGGGGGGCGCAGAATGAAAAACTGTTTTTT. Amino acids: CASSEGGAQNEKLFF.

V is TRBV15 and J is TRBJ2-1, with D perhaps TRBD1 (5 bases). Trimming stripped 8 bases from V and 4 bases from J, with 15 bases between. Germline loops: CDR1 LNHNV, CDR2 YYDKDF (reference sequence). The CDR3 loop spans 14 amino acids. CDR3 residues: CATSGQPFYNEQFF. The CDR3 DNA is TGTGCCACCTCCGGACAACCCTTTTACAATGAGCAGTTCTTC.

The rearrangement links TRBV2 to TRBJ1-4, with D tentatively TRBD1 (6 bases). This CDR3 comprises 14 residues. Germline V lookup: CDR1 SNHLY, CDR2 FYNNEI. Deletions cut 6 bases from V and 10 bases from J, with 18 bases between. Here the CDR3 DNA reads TGTGCCAGCAGGCAGGGGTTCGGTATCGGAAAACTGTTTTTT. Amino acids: CASRQGFGIGKLFF.

J is TRBJ2-3 and V is TRBV6-5, with D possibly TRBD2 on 5 matching bases. The CDR3 runs 11 residues. Trimming removed 9 bases at V and 4 bases at J, with 8 bases between. Looked up from germline, CDR1 is MNHEY and CDR2 is SVGAGI. CDR3 protein: CASSEADTQYF. The CDR3 bases are TGTGCCAGTAGCGAGGCAGATACGCAGTATTTT.

The chain carries TRBV2 and TRBJ1-1, with TRBD1 as a possible D gene (5 bases). Germline CDR1 reads SNHLY; CDR2 reads FYNNEI. Trimming took 7 bases from V and 0 from J, leaving 9 bases between them. The CDR3 runs to 13 residues. CDR3 residues: CASTQAMNTEAFF. For the CDR3, the DNA is TGTGCCAGCACACAGGCAATGAACACTGAAGCTTTCTTT.

The gene calls are TRBV9 and TRBJ2-3; 11 bases are shared with TRBD2. V lost 3 bases, J lost 2 bases, and 5 bases stayed unmatched. Germline lookup yields CDR1 SGDLS and CDR2 YYNGEE. This CDR3 comprises 16 residues. The CDR3 nucleotides read TGTGCCAGCAGCGCCTCGGGACTAGCGGACACAGATACGCAGTATTTT. It translates to CASSASGLADTDTQYF.